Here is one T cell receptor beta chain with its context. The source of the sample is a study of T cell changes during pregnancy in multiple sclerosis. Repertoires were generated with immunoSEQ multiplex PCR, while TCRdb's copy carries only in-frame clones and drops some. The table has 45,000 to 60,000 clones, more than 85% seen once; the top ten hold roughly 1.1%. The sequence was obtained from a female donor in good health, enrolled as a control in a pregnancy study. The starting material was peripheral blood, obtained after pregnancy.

CDR3 protein: CSVEGGMTGVYGYTF. The CDR3 DNA reads as TGCAGCGTTGAAGGAGGCATGACGGGGGTTTATGGCTACACCTTC. The chain links TRBV29-1 to TRBJ1-2; possibly TRBD1 for D (5 bases). The germline V gene has CDR1 SQVTM and CDR2 ANQGSEA. CDR3 length equals 15 residues. Trimming shortened V by 1 base and J by 5 bases, and 17 bases separated the two germline ends.